One sample yielded the 16 T cell receptor beta chains listed below, sequenced in a study of T cell repertoires in cytomegalovirus infection. These receptors have no known antigen. TCRdb fed the reads into MiXCR, producing one record per CDR3 protein. The profile shows around 300,000 distinct CDR3 sequences, 20% to 25% of them singletons. The sample in question was cultured PBMCs, obtained from culture after CMV antigen stimulation. These receptors all stem from a human donor in good health (CMV status not recorded). Some clones in this sample may be carry-over from other donors' samples.

The gene calls are TRBV6-2 or TRBV6-3 and TRBJ1-1; D is perhaps TRBD1 (6 bases). With 4 bases removed from V and 8 bases from J, the gap between germline ends came to 20 bases. This CDR3 comprises 15 residues. Germline CDR1 is MNHEY and CDR2 is SVGEGT. This CDR3 reads CASSWGWGGQEEAFF. CDR3 sequence (DNA): TGTGCCAGCAGTTGGGGCTGGGGGGGGCAGGAAGAAGCTTTCTTT.

V and J are TRBV19 and TRBJ1-2; 8 positions agree with TRBD1. The junction had 2 bases not matched to a gene; V was cut back by 10 bases and J by 4 bases. Germline lookup yields CDR1 LNHDA and CDR2 SQIVND (reference sequence). The CDR3 totals 11 residues. This CDR3 reads CATTGGYGYTF. CDR3 sequence (DNA): TGTGCCACCACAGGGGGCTATGGCTACACCTTC.

This clonotype was seen a handful of times. V gene TRBV6-5 combines with J gene TRBJ2-1, with D perhaps matching TRBD2 (5 bases). CDR3 length: 16 residues. V lost 2 bases to trimming and J lost 2 bases, with 13 bases between them. The germline CDR1 and CDR2 sequences are MNHEY and SVGAGI. In nucleotides, the CDR3 is TGTGCCAGCAGTTACGGACCGGGATCCCCCTACAATGAGCAGTTCTTC. It specifies CASSYGPGSPYNEQFF.

The chain combines TRBV30 with TRBJ2-7; 8 bases are a match to TRBD2. Germline lookup yields CDR1 GTSNPN and CDR2 SVGIG (reference sequence). J lost 2 bases, V lost 3 bases, and 6 bases had no gene match. The CDR3 has 14 residues. The CDR3 reads CAWSGLAGTYEQYF. In DNA form, the CDR3 reads TGTGCCTGGAGCGGGTTAGCGGGAACCTACGAGCAGTACTTC.

J is TRBJ1-6 and V is TRBV2; D not resolved. V gave up 4 bases and J gave up 10 bases, with 14 bases separating them. CDR3 size: 14 residues. Germline CDR1 is SNHLY and CDR2 is FYNNEI. The CDR3 region is CASSADWEGSPLHF. Here the CDR3 DNA reads TGTGCCAGCAGTGCCGACTGGGAGGGCTCACCCCTCCACTTT.

The chain links TRBV18 to TRBJ1-1; D is unresolved. The CDR3 is made up of 17 amino acids. Looked up from germline, CDR1 is KGHSH and CDR2 is LQKENI. Trimming stripped 0 bases from V and 1 base from J, with 15 bases between. The CDR3 DNA sequence: TGTGCCAGCTCACCACCGAGGGCAGGCGGAGGGAACACTGAAGCTTTCTTT. Residues: CASSPPRAGGGNTEAFF. Complete variable domain (other parts from reference TRBV18 and TRBJ1-1): NAGVMQNPRHLVRRRGQEARLRCSPMKGHSHVYWYRQLPEEGLKFMVYLQKENIIDESGMPKERFSAEFPKEGPSILRIQQVVRGDSAAYFCASSPPRAGGGNTEAFFGQGTRLTVV.

This clonotype was seen repeatedly, ten times or more. The chain uses TRBV4-2 and TRBJ1-1, with unresolved D. In germline, CDR1 is LGHNA, CDR2 YNFKEQ. The CDR3 contains 12 residues. V was clipped by 3 bases and J by 8 bases, with 10 bases between them. CDR3 residues: CASSHALGEAFF. Written as DNA, the CDR3 is TGTGCCAGCAGCCACGCCCTGGGAGAAGCTTTCTTT.

The rearrangement links TRBV19 to TRBJ1-4; perhaps TRBD1 as D (6 bases). V lost 5 bases to trimming and J lost 5 bases, with 9 bases between them. Germline V gene lookup returns CDR1 LNHDA and CDR2 SQIVND (reference sequence). This CDR3 has 13 residues. The CDR3 DNA sequence: TGTGCCAGTAGTTGGCAGGGGAATGAAAAACTGTTTTTT. This encodes CASSWQGNEKLFF.

This clonotype was seen more than once but under ten times. The chain joins TRBV9 to TRBJ2-1, with D perhaps matching TRBD1 (6 bases). The CDR3 totals 14 residues. The germline V and J ends were trimmed by 4 bases and 5 bases, with 13 bases remaining between them. Germline CDR1 and CDR2: SGDLS and YYNGEE. Here the CDR3 reads CASSTTGTHNEQFF. CDR3 DNA: TGTGCCAGCAGCACAACCGGGACACACAATGAGCAGTTCTTC.

The gene calls are TRBV28 and TRBJ2-1; 10 bases fit TRBD2. Germline assignment: CDR1 MDHEN and CDR2 SYDVKM. CDR3 length: 15 amino acids. Trimming removed 3 bases from V and 7 bases from J; junction bases left unmatched: 6. CDR3 sequence: CASSFDSGRRNEQFF. CDR3 in DNA: TGTGCCAGCAGTTTTGATAGCGGGAGGAGAAATGAGCAGTTCTTC.

This rearrangement joins TRBV6-1 to TRBJ2-7; D uncertain. This CDR3 spans 12 amino acids. Germline lookup yields CDR1 MNHNS and CDR2 SASEGT. Trimming cost V 2 bases and J 4 bases, with 6 bases left between them. The CDR3 coding sequence is TGTGCCAGCAGTGAATCTGGGTACGAGCAGTACTTC. This translates into CASSESGYEQYF.

Only a few counts were recorded for this clonotype. V is TRBV7-9 and J is TRBJ2-7, with 11 nucleotides matching TRBD2. Trimming removed 4 bases from V and 0 bases from J; junction bases left unmatched: 2. The CDR3 loop spans 15 amino acids. The germline V gene encodes CDR1 SEHNR and CDR2 FQNEAQ (reference sequence). The CDR3 region has the DNA TGTGCCAGCAGCTCGGGACTAGCGGACTCCTACGAGCAGTACTTC. Amino acids: CASSSGLADSYEQYF.

There are a few counts of this clonotype. The rearrangement links TRBV5-4 to TRBJ1-2; 11 nucleotides line up with TRBD1. J lost 0 bases, V lost 5 bases, and 6 bases had no gene match. This CDR3 region has 16 residues. Germline assignment: CDR1 SGHNT and CDR2 YYREEE (reference sequence). This CDR3 is CASRDPGQGANYGYTF. CDR3 DNA sequence: TGTGCCAGCAGGGACCCGGGACAGGGGGCTAACTATGGCTACACCTTC. Drawing the rest from reference TRBV5-4 and TRBJ1-2, the complete variable domain is ETGVTQSPTHLIKTRGQQVTLRCSSQSGHNTVSWYQQALGQGPQFIFQYYREEENGRGNFPPRFSGLQFPNYSSELNVNALELDDSALYLCASRDPGQGANYGYTFGSGTRLTVV.

The chain links TRBV12-5 to TRBJ2-3; D is ambiguous. This CDR3 is 15 amino acids long. CDR1 and CDR2 (germline): LGHNT, FRNRAP. The V end was cut by 5 bases, the J end by 3 bases, with 15 bases between. This chain's CDR3 is CASGPQESSTDTQYF. The CDR3, as DNA: TGTGCTAGTGGTCCCCAAGAATCTTCTACAGATACGCAGTATTTT.

The chain carries TRBV11-2 and TRBJ2-2, with 7 bases aligning to TRBD1. Trimming took 7 bases from V and 1 from J; bases not matched to a gene: 9. The V gene's germline CDR1 is SGHAT and CDR2 FQNNGV. The CDR3 covers 16 residues. CDR3: CASKSEGQENTGELFF. The CDR3 DNA reads as TGTGCCAGCAAGAGTGAAGGACAGGAGAACACCGGGGAGCTGTTTTTT.

This rearrangement joins TRBV19 to TRBJ1-2; D possibly corresponds to TRBD1 (5 bases). Trimming removed 8 bases at V and 0 bases at J, with 16 bases between. CDR1 and CDR2 from the germline V gene are LNHDA and SQIVND (reference sequence). The CDR3 sequence is 15 residues long. The CDR3 nucleotides are TGTGCCAGTGGAGGGCTGGGGGGAGCTAACTATGGCTACACCTTC. Its translation is CASGGLGGANYGYTF.